Presented here are 11 T cell receptor beta chains from one specimen sequenced in a study of blood T cell repertoires in COVID-19. Generated by immunoSEQ multiplex PCR, the TCRdb table keeps only in-frame clones and is missing some. This table has 150,000 to 250,000 clones, around 94% appearing once. The sequenced material came from peripheral blood. All receptors come from a young man with COVID-19, enrolled during active disease.

This chain uses TRBV18 with TRBJ2-2; D ambiguous. The germline gives CDR1 KGHSH, CDR2 LQKENI. The CDR3 loop spans 15 amino acids. The V and J ends lost 0 bases and 6 bases respectively, with 11 bases between them. CDR3 DNA sequence: TGTGCCAGCTCACCACCGGGCGTGTTCGCCGGGGAGCTGTTTTTT. The encoded protein is CASSPPGVFAGELFF.

The chain is built from TRBV2 and TRBJ2-5, with 7 bases that match TRBD1. The length of the CDR3 is 16 residues. V was clipped by 2 bases and J by 2 bases; unmatched bases: 8. Germline CDR1 reads SNHLY; CDR2 reads FYNNEI. This CDR3 is CASSELGQTIQETQYF. The CDR3 region has the DNA TGTGCCAGCAGTGAATTGGGACAGACGATACAAGAGACCCAGTACTTC.

The rearrangement links TRBV7-2 to TRBJ2-5; D is possibly TRBD1 (7 bases). Germline CDR1 is SGHTA and CDR2 is FQGNSA. Trimming left V 8 bases short and J 9 bases short, with 28 bases between. This CDR3 has 16 residues. The CDR3 DNA is TGTGCCAGCTCAGGGCAGGGGGGCCCTAGATTGAGGGCCCAGTACTTC. Translating gives CASSGQGGPRLRAQYF.

The sample holds one count of this clone. The V gene is TRBV6-5, the J gene TRBJ1-5; 9 nucleotides match TRBD1. The CDR3 totals 15 residues. V was clipped by 6 bases and J by 4 bases; unmatched bases: 7. The germline V gene has CDR1 MNHEY and CDR2 SVGAGI. The CDR3: CASSGSGTGNQPQHF. The CDR3 DNA reads TGTGCCAGCAGCGGTTCCGGGACAGGGAATCAGCCCCAGCATTTT.

This chain connects TRBV5-1 to TRBJ1-4, with 8 positions matching TRBD1. CDR3 size: 18 residues. Germline assignment: CDR1 SGHRS and CDR2 YFSETQ. With V trimmed by 0 bases and J by 5 bases, 12 bases remained unmatched. This chain's CDR3 is CASSLVAGGLEGNEKLFF. In DNA, the CDR3 is TGCGCCAGCAGCTTGGTGGCAGGGGGCTTGGAGGGGAATGAAAAACTGTTTTTT.

This clone was counted a single time. The rearrangement uses TRBV30 and TRBJ2-7; TRBD1 aligns across 11 bases. The CDR3 extends over 15 amino acids. V lost 4 bases to trimming and J lost 4 bases; unmatched junction nucleotides: 9. CDR1 is GTSNPN and CDR2 is SVGIG in the germline V gene (reference sequence). CDR3 coding DNA: TGTGCCTGGACCCCTGGGACAGGGGGATTTTACGAGCAGTACTTC. This translates into CAWTPGTGGFYEQYF. Full variable domain (missing parts from reference TRBV30 and TRBJ2-7): SQTIHQWPATLVQPVGSPLSLECTVEGTSNPNLYWYRQAAGRGLQLLFYSVGIGQISSEVPQNLSASRPQDRQFILSSKKLLLSDSGFYLCAWTPGTGGFYEQYFGPGTRLTVT.

The genes are TRBV11-2 and TRBJ1-2; 9 nucleotides agree with TRBD1. Germline CDR1 reads SGHAT; CDR2 reads FQNNGV. The CDR3 runs 13 residues. After removal of 5 bases from V and 5 bases from J, the junction contained 3 bases not matched to a gene. CDR3 DNA: TGTGCCAGCAGCCAGGGACAGGGTTATGGCTACACCTTC. Translation: CASSQGQGYGYTF.

The J gene is TRBJ2-5, the V gene TRBV5-4, with 7 bases identical to TRBD2. Germline loops: CDR1 SGHNT, CDR2 YYREEE (reference sequence). Trimming cost V 5 bases and J 5 bases; bases outside gene matches: 15. This CDR3 is built from 16 residues. The CDR3 sequence is CASRSPGTTPDETQYF. The CDR3 DNA follows: TGTGCCAGCAGGAGCCCCGGGACTACGCCTGATGAGACCCAGTACTTC.

The chain combines TRBV5-6 with TRBJ1-5; TRBD1 agrees at 8 bases. Per the germline V gene, CDR1 is SGHDT and CDR2 is YYEEEE. The length of the CDR3 is 18 residues. V trimming: 2 bases; J trimming: 0 bases; junction bases outside the gene matches: 10. The CDR3 DNA sequence: TGTGCCAGCAGCTTTAAATCCCGGACAGGGTATAGCAATCAGCCCCAGCATTTT. It is translated as CASSFKSRTGYSNQPQHF.

The chain combines TRBV12-5 with TRBJ1-6, with D unresolved. From germline, CDR1 is LGHNT and CDR2 FRNRAP. The CDR3 spans 17 residues. Trimming pared 0 bases from V and 5 bases from J, leaving 14 bases between. CDR3 protein: CASGLVRGVSHNSPLHF. The CDR3 DNA reads TGTGCTAGTGGTTTGGTACGCGGAGTCAGCCATAATTCACCCCTCCACTTT.

The chain carries TRBV2 and TRBJ1-2; D is uncertain. Deletions cut 1 base from V and 4 bases from J, with 7 bases between. The CDR3 has 13 residues. From germline, CDR1 is SNHLY and CDR2 FYNNEI. The CDR3 DNA sequence: TGTGCCAGCAGTGAAGTACTGAGCTATGGCTACACCTTC. It translates to CASSEVLSYGYTF.